This T cell receptor beta chain was identified during a study of Tregs in tolerant kidney transplant recipients. General study results and limits: Tregs expanded with activated donor B cells seemed most donor-specific.

In its sample, this clone was seen once. Its antigen is as yet unknown. The method was immunoSEQ multiplex PCR; TCRdb's version includes in-frame clones alone and lacks a portion of them. The sample lists just under 45,000 clones, just under 97% seen once, with 0.3% to 0.45% in the top ten. The sample consisted of Tregs from blood cultured with allogeneic cells. The sequence was obtained from a human donor in good health.

CDR3 protein: CASAGLAGGTQYF. In DNA form, the CDR3 reads TGTGCCTCCGCGGGACTAGCGGGGGGGACCCAGTACTTC. V and J are TRBV6-5 and TRBJ2-5; 15 bases align to TRBD2. Germline values: CDR1 MNHEY, CDR2 SVGAGI. CDR3 length equals 13 residues. Germline trimming cut 11 bases from V and 7 bases from J; bases unmatched to any gene: 5.